One sample yielded the 20 T cell receptor beta chains listed below, sequenced in a study of monozygotic twins with inflammatory bowel disease. TCRdb reprocessed the 5' RACE reads, with one entry per CDR3 protein and no DNA. The sample has around 450,000 distinct CDR3 sequences. Sequencing input: blood. The receptors originated from a human donor with ulcerative colitis or Crohn's disease, or a healthy co-twin of an affected twin (not recorded which).

V and J are TRBV20-1 and TRBJ1-1; there is no DNA to check the TCRdb D call of TRBD1. The germline V gene has CDR1 DFQATT and CDR2 SNEGSKA (reference sequence). This CDR3 region has 16 residues. The CDR3 loop is CSARGWTGFKSAEAFF.

The rearrangement joins TRBV11-2 to TRBJ2-1; TCRdb indicates TRBD2, and absent DNA this call remains unverified. The germline V gene has CDR1 SGHAT and CDR2 FQNNGV. This CDR3 has 15 residues. CDR3 amino acids: CASSLFTLATNEQFF.

This chain joins TRBV29-1 and TRBJ2-1; TCRdb returns TRBD2, unconfirmable since there is no DNA. The germline gives CDR1 SQVTM, CDR2 ANQGSEA. The CDR3 is made up of 16 amino acids. CDR3 sequence: CSVEVGPSRHLNEQFF.

The chain has TRBV5-1 and TRBJ2-5; TCRdb reports TRBD1, a call that lacks DNA to check it against. The CDR3 length is 15 residues. Germline CDR1 and CDR2: SGHRS and YFSETQ. The CDR3 loop is CASSLNPTGKETQYF. Using reference TRBV5-1 and TRBJ2-5 for the parts outside the CDR3, the full variable domain is KAGVTQTPRYLIKTRGQQVTLSCSPISGHRSVSWYQQTPGQGLQFLFEYFSETQRNKGNFPGRFSGRQFSNSRSEMNVSTLELGDSALYLCASSLNPTGKETQYFGPGTRLLVL.

The chain couples TRBV20-1 to TRBJ2-2; TCRdb's assignment of TRBD2 cannot be checked, as there is no DNA. The CDR3 loop spans 16 amino acids. The germline CDR1 and CDR2 sequences are DFQATT and SNEGSKA (reference sequence). CDR3 residues: CSASGLRRVGGRELFF.

The J gene is TRBJ2-1, the V gene TRBV3-1. Germline V lookup: CDR1 LGHDT, CDR2 YNNKEL (reference sequence). The CDR3 runs to 15 residues. The CDR3 spells CASSQAKQFYNEQFF.

The CDR3 loop reads CASSFAGYDSYEQYF. The rearrangement joins TRBV7-2 to TRBJ2-7. The CDR3 has 15 amino acids. CDR1 is SGHTA, CDR2 FQGNSA, per germline.

This chain joins TRBV3-1 and TRBJ2-7. CDR3 length equals 14 residues. The germline gives CDR1 LGHDT, CDR2 YNNKEL (reference sequence). The CDR3 here is CASSQNRARYEQYF.

The chain is built from TRBV5-1 and TRBJ1-1; no DNA is available, so the TRBD1 call from TCRdb remains unchecked. The germline V gene encodes CDR1 SGHRS and CDR2 YFSETQ. This CDR3 region has 16 residues. The CDR3 spells CASSLLSPLLGTEAFF.

The V call is TRBV10-3, the J call TRBJ1-3; lacking DNA, the TRBD1 call made by TCRdb goes unchecked. The CDR3 contains 15 residues. The V gene's germline CDR1 is ENHRY and CDR2 SYGVKD. This chain's CDR3 is CAIRDRAGVEDTIYF.

The CDR3 here is CASSLNFQSSYNEQFF. This sequence joins TRBV5-1 and TRBJ2-1. The CDR3 consists of 16 residues. Germline loops: CDR1 SGHRS, CDR2 YFSETQ.

The chain is built from TRBV20-1 and TRBJ2-2; TCRdb lists TRBD1, though no DNA is available to test this call. The CDR3 runs to 14 residues. Germline V gene data show CDR1 as DFQATT and CDR2 as SNEGSKA (reference sequence). CDR3 residues: CSASRGSGAGELFF.

The rearrangement joins TRBV12-3 or TRBV12-4 to TRBJ1-2; the TRBD1 assignment by TCRdb is unverifiable without DNA. This CDR3 is 14 amino acids long. Here the CDR3 reads CASSFGQINYGYTF.

The chain carries TRBV5-4 and TRBJ2-5; as DNA is missing, the TRBD1 call by TCRdb cannot be tested. The V gene's germline CDR1 is SGHNT and CDR2 YYREEE (reference sequence). The CDR3 has 15 residues. CDR3 sequence: CASSPRGGIQETQYF.

This chain connects TRBV4-2 to TRBJ1-1; as DNA is missing, the TRBD1 call by TCRdb cannot be tested. CDR3 length equals 15 residues. Germline V lookup: CDR1 LGHNA, CDR2 YNFKEQ. The CDR3 spells CASSQVGGINTEAFF.

The chain couples TRBV7-2 to TRBJ2-7; TCRdb's assignment of TRBD1 cannot be checked, as there is no DNA. The length of the CDR3 is 13 residues. Germline V gene sequence: CDR1 SGHTA, CDR2 FQGNSA. CDR3 protein: CASRPPGGYEQYF.

CDR3 residues: CASSVDRGSTRNSPLHF. The chain is built from TRBV5-1 and TRBJ1-6; TCRdb lists TRBD1, though no DNA is available to test this call. This CDR3 is built from 17 residues. The V gene's germline CDR1 is SGHRS and CDR2 YFSETQ.

The chain joins TRBV12-3 or TRBV12-4 to TRBJ2-3; TCRdb's assignment of TRBD2 cannot be checked, as there is no DNA. This CDR3 has 12 amino acids. The CDR3 protein is CASEEATDTQYF.

The chain employs TRBV24-1 and TRBJ2-1. The CDR3 totals 13 residues. The germline V gene has CDR1 KGHDR and CDR2 SFDVKD. CDR3 in amino acids: CATGTERRNEQFF.

The chain couples TRBV5-1 to TRBJ1-3. Looked up from germline, CDR1 is SGHRS and CDR2 is YFSETQ. The CDR3 length is 16 residues. CDR3 sequence: CASSLGGDYSGNTIYF. Combining the CDR3 with reference TRBV5-1 and TRBJ1-3 gives the whole variable domain KAGVTQTPRYLIKTRGQQVTLSCSPISGHRSVSWYQQTPGQGLQFLFEYFSETQRNKGNFPGRFSGRQFSNSRSEMNVSTLELGDSALYLCASSLGGDYSGNTIYFGEGSWLTVV.